These T cell receptor beta chains were read from a single sample in a study of blood T cell repertoires in COVID-19. Sequenced by immunoSEQ multiplex PCR; TCRdb stores in-frame clones only, minus some. The sample carries some 50,000 clones, approximately 85% recorded once. The specimen was peripheral blood. The receptors were sampled from a human donor in a cohort sampled during active COVID-19. The donor label of this sample is uncertain. Both conserved end residues are part of each CDR3. A D gene is named only where the DNA matches it firmly. Clone size is not always given. Where it is, it says once, few, many or a class for expanded clones.

TRBJ1-2,TRBV7-8,-,-,CASSLGRGNYGYTF,TGTGCCAGCAGCTTGGGTAGAGGAAACTATGGCTACACCTTC
TRBJ1-2,TRBV25-1,-,-,CASSDFPLQGISYNGYTF,TGTGCCAGCAGTGATTTCCCCTTGCAGGGGATAAGTTACAATGGCTACACCTTC
TRBJ1-1,TRBV12-3/TRBV12-4,-,-,CASSYREGTEAFF,TGTGCCAGCAGTTACAGGGAGGGCACTGAAGCTTTCTTT
TRBJ1-2,TRBV3-1/TRBV3-2,-,-,CASSLSRGGGYTF,TGTGCCAGCAGCCTAAGCAGGGGAGGGGGCTACACCTTC
TRBJ2-1,TRBV7-9,-,-,CASSFRGRGNNEQFF,TGTGCCAGCAGCTTCCGGGGGAGGGGGAACAATGAGCAGTTCTTC
TRBJ2-3,TRBV5-8,-,-,CASSPNWGEVGTDTQYF,TGTGCCAGCAGCCCCAACTGGGGGGAAGTTGGCACAGATACGCAGTATTTT
TRBJ1-2,TRBV9,-,-,CASSRGAPSFLANYGYTF,TGTGCCAGCAGTCGGGGGGCCCCTTCCTTTTTAGCTAACTATGGCTACACCTTC
TRBJ2-7,TRBV3-1/TRBV3-2,-,-,CASSQRTSNEQYF,TGTGCCAGCAGCCAAAGGACAAGCAACGAGCAGTACTTC
TRBJ2-1,TRBV11-3,-,-,CASSLGGSNPGEQFF,TGTGCCAGCAGCTTAGGCGGGTCTAATCCAGGTGAGCAGTTCTTC
TRBJ2-1,TRBV27,-,once,CASSARRGEDEQFF,TGTGCCAGCAGTGCACGCCGCGGGGAGGATGAGCAGTTCTTC
TRBJ2-7,TRBV5-1,-,-,CASSSGSYEQYF,TGCGCCAGCAGCTCCGGCTCCTACGAGCAGTACTTC
TRBJ2-7,TRBV4-2,TRBD1,-,CASSQRTGGDEQYF,TGTGCCAGCAGCCAGCGGACAGGGGGCGACGAGCAGTACTTC
TRBJ2-2,TRBV18,-,once,CASSPRTQGNTGELFF,TGTGCCAGCTCACCACGGACCCAGGGGAACACCGGGGAGCTGTTTTTT
TRBJ2-7,TRBV5-1,TRBD1,few,CASSLGQGVAYEQYF,TGCGCCAGCAGCTTGGGACAGGGGGTTGCCTACGAGCAGTACTTC
TRBJ1-1,TRBV12-3/TRBV12-4,-,-,CASSTQGNTEAFF,TGTGCCAGCAGCACACAGGGGAACACTGAAGCTTTCTTT
TRBJ2-1,TRBV2,TRBD1,once,CASRLKDRGDNEQFF,TGTGCCAGCAGGTTGAAGGACAGGGGGGACAATGAGCAGTTCTTC
TRBJ1-4,TRBV6-2/TRBV6-3,TRBD1,-,CASSARQGVPTTNEKLFF,TGTGCCAGCAGTGCCCGACAGGGAGTTCCAACAACTAATGAAAAACTGTTTTTT
TRBJ2-3,TRBV4-1,TRBD2,-,CASSHSGLAGGPDTQYF,TGCGCCAGCAGCCACTCCGGACTAGCGGGGGGGCCAGATACGCAGTATTTT
TRBJ2-1,TRBV7-9,-,few,CASSPRGSYNEQFF,TGTGCCAGCAGCCCCCGGGGGAGCTACAATGAGCAGTTCTTC
TRBJ2-5,TRBV9,TRBD2,-,CASSPSGGAQETQYF,TGTGCCAGCAGTCCTAGCGGGGGGGCTCAAGAGACCCAGTACTTC
TRBJ1-1,TRBV5-1,TRBD1,few,CASSFQGQGIKDTEAFF,TGCGCCAGCAGCTTCCAGGGACAGGGAATAAAGGACACTGAAGCTTTCTTT
TRBJ2-1,TRBV9,-,few,CASSVRAVDYNEQFF,TGTGCCAGCAGCGTGAGAGCGGTTGATTACAATGAGCAGTTCTTC
TRBJ1-1,TRBV10-3,TRBD1,-,CAISDPAGQANTEAFF,TGTGCCATCAGCGACCCCGCGGGACAGGCAAACACTGAAGCTTTCTTT
TRBJ1-5,TRBV6-6,-,-,CASNQEQGGRQPQHF,TGTGCCAGCAACCAGGAGCAGGGCGGGAGGCAGCCCCAGCATTTT
TRBJ2-1,TRBV9,-,-,CASSVGTTGREEQFF,TGTGCCAGCAGCGTAGGGACGACAGGAAGGGAGGAGCAGTTCTTC
TRBJ2-2,TRBV28,-,-,CASSLQGSGELFF,TGTGCCAGCAGTCTACAGGGTTCCGGGGAGCTGTTTTTT
TRBJ2-3,TRBV13,TRBD1,-,CASSPDRATDTQYF,TGTGCCAGCAGCCCGGACAGGGCCACAGATACGCAGTATTTT
TRBJ2-1,TRBV9,-,-,CASSVGASSYNEQFF,TGTGCCAGCAGCGTGGGAGCTAGCTCCTACAATGAGCAGTTCTTC
TRBJ1-2,TRBV2,-,-,CASSVDSNYGYTF,TGTGCCAGCAGTGTGGACAGTAACTATGGCTACACCTTC
TRBJ2-2,TRBV3-1/TRBV3-2,-,-,CASSLPRGMNTGELFF,TGTGCCAGCAGCCTCCCTCGGGGGATGAACACCGGGGAGCTGTTTTTT